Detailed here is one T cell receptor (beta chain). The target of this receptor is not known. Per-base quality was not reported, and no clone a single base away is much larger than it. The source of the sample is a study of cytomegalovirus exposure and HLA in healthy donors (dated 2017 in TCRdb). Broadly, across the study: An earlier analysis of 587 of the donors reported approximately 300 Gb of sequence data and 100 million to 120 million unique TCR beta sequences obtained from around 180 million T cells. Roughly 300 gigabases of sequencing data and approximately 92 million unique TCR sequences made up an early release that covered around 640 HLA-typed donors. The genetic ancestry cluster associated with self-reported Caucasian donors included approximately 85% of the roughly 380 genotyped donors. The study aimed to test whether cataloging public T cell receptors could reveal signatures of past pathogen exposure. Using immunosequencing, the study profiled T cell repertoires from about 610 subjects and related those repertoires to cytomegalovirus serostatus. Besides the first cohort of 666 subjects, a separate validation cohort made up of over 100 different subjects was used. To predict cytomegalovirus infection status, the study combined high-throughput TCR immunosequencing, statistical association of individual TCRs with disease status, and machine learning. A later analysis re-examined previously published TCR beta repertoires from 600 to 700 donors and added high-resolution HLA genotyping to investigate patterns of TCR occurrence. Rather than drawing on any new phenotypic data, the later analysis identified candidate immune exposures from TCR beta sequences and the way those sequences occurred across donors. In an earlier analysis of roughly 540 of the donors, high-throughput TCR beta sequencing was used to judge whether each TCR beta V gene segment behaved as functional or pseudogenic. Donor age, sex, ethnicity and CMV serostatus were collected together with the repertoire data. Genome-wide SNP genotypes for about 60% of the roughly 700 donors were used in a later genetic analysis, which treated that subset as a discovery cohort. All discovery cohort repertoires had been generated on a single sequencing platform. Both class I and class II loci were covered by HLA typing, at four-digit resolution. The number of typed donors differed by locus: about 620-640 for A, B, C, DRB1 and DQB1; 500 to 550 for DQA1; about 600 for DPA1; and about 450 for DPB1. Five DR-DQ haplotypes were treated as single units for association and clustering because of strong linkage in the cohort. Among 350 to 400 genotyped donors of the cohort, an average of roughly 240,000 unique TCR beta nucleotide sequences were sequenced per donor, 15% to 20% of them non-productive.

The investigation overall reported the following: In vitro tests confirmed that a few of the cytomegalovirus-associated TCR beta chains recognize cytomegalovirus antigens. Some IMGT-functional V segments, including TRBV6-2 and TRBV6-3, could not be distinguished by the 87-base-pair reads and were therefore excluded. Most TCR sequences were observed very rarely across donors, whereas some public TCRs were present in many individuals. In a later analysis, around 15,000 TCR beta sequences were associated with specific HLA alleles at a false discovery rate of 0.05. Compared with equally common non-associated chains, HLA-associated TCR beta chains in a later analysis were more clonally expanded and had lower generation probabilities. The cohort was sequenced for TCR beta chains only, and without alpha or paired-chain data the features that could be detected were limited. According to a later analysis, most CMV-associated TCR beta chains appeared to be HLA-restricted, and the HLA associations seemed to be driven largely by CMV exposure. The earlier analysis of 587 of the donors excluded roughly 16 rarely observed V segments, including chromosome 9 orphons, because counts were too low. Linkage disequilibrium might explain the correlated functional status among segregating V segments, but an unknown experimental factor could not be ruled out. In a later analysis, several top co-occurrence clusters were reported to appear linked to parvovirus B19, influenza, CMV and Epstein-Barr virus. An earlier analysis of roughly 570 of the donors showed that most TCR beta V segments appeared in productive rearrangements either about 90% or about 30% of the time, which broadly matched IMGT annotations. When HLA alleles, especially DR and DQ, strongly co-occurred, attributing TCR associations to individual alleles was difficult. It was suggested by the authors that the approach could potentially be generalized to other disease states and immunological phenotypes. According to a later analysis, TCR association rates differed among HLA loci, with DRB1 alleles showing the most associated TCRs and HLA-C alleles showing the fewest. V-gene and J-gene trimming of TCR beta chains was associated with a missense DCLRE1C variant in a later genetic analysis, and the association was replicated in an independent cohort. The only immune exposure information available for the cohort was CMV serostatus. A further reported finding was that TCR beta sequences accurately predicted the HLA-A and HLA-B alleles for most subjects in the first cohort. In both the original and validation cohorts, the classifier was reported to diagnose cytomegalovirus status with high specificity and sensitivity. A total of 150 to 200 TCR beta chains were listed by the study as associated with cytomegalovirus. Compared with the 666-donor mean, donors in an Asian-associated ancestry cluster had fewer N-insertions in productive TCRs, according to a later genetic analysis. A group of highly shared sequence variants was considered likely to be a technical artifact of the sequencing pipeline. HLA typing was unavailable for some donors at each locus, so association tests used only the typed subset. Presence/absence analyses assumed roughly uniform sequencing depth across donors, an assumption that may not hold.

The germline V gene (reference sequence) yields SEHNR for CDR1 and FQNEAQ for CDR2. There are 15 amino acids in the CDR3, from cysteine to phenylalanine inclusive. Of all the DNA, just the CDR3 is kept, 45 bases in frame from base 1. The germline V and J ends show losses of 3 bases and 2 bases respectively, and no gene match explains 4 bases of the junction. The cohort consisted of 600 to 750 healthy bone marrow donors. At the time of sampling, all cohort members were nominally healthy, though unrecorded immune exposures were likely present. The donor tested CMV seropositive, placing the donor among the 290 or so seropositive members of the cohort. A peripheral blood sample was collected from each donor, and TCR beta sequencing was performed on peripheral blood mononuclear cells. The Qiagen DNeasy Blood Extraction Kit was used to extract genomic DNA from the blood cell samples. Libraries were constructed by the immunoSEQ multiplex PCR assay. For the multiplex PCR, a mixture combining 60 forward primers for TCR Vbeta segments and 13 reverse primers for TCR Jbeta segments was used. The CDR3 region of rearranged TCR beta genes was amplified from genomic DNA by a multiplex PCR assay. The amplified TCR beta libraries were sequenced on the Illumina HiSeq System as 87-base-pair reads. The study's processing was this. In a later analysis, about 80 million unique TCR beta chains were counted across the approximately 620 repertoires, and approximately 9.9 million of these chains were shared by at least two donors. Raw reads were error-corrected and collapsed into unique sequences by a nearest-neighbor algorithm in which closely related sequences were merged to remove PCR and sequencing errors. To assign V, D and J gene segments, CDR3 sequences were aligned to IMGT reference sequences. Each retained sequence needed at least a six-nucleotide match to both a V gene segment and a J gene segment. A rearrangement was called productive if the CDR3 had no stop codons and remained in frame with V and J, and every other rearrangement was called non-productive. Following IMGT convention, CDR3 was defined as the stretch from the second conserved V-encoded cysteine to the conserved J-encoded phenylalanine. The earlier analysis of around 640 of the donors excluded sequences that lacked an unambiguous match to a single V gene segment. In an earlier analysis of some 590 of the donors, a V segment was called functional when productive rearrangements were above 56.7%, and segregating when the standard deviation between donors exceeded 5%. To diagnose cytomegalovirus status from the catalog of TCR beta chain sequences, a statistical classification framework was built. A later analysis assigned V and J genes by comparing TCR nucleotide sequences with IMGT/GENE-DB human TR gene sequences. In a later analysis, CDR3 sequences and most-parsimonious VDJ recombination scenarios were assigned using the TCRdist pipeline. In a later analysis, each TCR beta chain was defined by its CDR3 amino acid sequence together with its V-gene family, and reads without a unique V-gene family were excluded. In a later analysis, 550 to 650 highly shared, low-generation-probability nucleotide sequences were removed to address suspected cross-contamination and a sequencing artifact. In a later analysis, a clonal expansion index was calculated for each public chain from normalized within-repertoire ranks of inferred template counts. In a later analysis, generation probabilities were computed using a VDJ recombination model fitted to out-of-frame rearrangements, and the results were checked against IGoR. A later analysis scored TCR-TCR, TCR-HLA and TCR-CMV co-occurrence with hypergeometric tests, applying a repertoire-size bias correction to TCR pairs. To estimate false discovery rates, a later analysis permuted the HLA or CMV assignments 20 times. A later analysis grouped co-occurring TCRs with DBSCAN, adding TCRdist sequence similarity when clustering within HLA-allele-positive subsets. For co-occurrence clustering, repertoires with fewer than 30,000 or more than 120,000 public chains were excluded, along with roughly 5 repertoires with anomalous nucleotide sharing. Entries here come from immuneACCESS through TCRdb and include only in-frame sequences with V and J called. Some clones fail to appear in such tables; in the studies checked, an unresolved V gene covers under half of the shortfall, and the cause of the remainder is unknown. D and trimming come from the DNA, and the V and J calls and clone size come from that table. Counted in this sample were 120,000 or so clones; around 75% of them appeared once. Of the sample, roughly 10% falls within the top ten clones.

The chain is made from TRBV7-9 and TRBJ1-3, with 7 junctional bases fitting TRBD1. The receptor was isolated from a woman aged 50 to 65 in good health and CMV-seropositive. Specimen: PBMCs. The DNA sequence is TGTGCCAGCAGCTTGGGCCAGGGGGCTGGAAACACCATATATTTT. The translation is CASSLGQGAGNTIYF.